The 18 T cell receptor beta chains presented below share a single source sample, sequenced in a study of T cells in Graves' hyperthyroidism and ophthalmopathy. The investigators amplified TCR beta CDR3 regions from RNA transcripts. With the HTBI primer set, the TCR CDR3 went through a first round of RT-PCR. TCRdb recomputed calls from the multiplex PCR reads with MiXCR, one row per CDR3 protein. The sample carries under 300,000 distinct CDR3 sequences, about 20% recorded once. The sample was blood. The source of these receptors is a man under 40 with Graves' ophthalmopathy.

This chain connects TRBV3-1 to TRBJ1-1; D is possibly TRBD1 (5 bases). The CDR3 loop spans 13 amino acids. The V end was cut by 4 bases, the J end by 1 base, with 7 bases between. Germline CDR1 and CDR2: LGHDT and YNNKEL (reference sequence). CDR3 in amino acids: CASSPDKNTEAFF. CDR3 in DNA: TGTGCCAGCAGCCCGGACAAGAACACTGAAGCTTTCTTT.

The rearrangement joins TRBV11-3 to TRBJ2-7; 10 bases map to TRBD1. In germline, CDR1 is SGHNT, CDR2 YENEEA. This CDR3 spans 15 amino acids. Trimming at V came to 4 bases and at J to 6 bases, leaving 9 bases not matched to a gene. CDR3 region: CASSSDRDRGIEQYF. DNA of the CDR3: TGTGCCAGCAGCTCTGATCGGGACAGGGGTATCGAGCAGTACTTC.

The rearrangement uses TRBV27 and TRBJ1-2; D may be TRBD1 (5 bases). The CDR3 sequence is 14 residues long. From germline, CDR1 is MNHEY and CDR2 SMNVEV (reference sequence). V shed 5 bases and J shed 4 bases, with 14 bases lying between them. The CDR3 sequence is CASSPRQSPYGYTF. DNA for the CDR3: TGTGCCAGCAGTCCCCGACAGAGCCCCTATGGCTACACCTTC.

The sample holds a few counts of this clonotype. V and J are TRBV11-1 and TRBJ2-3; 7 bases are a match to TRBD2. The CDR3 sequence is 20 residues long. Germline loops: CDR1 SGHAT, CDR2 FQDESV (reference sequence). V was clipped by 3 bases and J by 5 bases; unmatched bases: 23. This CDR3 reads CASSLPPAGGSGTAEDTQYF. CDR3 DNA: TGTGCCAGCAGCTTGCCCCCCGCTGGCGGGAGTGGGACCGCAGAAGATACGCAGTATTTT.

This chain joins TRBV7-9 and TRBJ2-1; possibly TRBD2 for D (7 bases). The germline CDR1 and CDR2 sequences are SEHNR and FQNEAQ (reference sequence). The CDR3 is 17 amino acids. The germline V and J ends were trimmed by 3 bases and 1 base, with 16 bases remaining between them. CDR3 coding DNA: TGTGCCAGCAGCTTCGGGGGGCGTTTTTGGTCCTACAATGAGCAGTTCTTC. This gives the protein CASSFGGRFWSYNEQFF.

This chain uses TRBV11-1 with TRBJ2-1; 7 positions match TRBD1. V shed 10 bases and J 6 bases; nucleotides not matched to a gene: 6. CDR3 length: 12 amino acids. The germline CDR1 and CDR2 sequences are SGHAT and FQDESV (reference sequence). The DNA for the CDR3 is TGTGCCATCAGGGACAGAACCAATGAGCAGTTCTTC. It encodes CAIRDRTNEQFF.

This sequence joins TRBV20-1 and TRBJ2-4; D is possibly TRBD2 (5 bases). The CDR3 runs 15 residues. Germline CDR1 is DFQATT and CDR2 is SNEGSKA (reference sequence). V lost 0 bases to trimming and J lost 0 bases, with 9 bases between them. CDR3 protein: CSARDPGLAKNIQYF. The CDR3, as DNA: TGCAGTGCTAGAGATCCAGGACTAGCCAAAAACATTCAGTACTTC.

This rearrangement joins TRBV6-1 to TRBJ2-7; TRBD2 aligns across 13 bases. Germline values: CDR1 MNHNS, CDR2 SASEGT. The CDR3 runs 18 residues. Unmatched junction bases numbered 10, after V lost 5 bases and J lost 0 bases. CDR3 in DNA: TGTGCCAGCAGTTTTACTAGCGGGAGGGCCTTGGTCTCCTACGAGCAGTACTTC. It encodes CASSFTSGRALVSYEQYF.

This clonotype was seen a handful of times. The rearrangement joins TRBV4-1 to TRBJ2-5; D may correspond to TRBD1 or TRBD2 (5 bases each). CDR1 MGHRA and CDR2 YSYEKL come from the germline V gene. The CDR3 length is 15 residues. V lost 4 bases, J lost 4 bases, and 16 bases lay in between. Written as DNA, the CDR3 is TGCGCCAGCAGCCGTACCGGATTGAGGGGAGAGACCCAGTACTTC. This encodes CASSRTGLRGETQYF.

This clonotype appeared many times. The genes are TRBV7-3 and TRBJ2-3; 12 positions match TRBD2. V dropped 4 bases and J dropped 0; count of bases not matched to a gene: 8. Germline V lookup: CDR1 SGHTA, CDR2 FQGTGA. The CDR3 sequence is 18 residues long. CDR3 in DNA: TGTGCCAGCAGCTCGACTAGCGGGAGCCCCCTTAGCACAGATACGCAGTATTTT. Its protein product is CASSSTSGSPLSTDTQYF.

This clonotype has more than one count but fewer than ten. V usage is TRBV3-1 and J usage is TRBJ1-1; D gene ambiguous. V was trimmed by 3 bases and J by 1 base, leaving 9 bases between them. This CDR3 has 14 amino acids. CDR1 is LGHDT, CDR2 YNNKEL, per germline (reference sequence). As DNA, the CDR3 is TGTGCCAGCAGCCACCATCAGGAGAACACTGAAGCTTTCTTT. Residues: CASSHHQENTEAFF.

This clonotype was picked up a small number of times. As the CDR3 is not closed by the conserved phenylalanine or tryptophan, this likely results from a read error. The CDR3 nucleotides are TGTGCCAGCATTTCCGGGACAGGGCCTCACGAGACCCAGTACCTC. Translation gives CASISGTGPHETQYL. V usage is TRBV28 and J usage is TRBJ2-5; 9 bases line up with TRBD1. The CDR3 length is 15 residues. After removal of 7 bases from V and 5 bases from J, the junction contained 11 bases not matched to a gene. Germline V gene sequence: CDR1 MDHEN, CDR2 SYDVKM.

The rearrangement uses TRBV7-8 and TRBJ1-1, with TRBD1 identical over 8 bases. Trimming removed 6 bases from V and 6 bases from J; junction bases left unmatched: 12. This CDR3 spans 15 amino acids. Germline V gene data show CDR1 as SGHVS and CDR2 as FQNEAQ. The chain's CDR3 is CASSSTGGPAAEAFF. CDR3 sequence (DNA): TGTGCCAGCAGTTCTACAGGGGGGCCCGCCGCTGAAGCTTTCTTT.

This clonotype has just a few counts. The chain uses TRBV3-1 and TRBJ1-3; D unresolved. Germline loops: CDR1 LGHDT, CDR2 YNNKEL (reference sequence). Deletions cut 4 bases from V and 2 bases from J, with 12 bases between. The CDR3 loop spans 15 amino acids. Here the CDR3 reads CASSPYRRAGNTIYF. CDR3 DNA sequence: TGTGCCAGCAGCCCCTATAGGAGGGCTGGAAACACCATATATTTT.

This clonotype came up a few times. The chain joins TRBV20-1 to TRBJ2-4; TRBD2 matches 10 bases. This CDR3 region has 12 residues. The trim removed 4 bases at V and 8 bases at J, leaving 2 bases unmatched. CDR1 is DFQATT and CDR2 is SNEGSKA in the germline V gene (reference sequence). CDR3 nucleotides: TGCAGTGCTACTAGCGGGAGAGACATTCAGTACTTC. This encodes CSATSGRDIQYF.

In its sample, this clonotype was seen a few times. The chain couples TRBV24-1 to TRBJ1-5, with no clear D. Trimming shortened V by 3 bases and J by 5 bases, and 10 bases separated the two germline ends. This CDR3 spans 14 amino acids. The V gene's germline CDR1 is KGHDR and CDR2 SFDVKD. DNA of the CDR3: TGTGCCACCAGTGATGAAAGGTTCGATCAGCCCCAGCATTTT. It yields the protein CATSDERFDQPQHF.

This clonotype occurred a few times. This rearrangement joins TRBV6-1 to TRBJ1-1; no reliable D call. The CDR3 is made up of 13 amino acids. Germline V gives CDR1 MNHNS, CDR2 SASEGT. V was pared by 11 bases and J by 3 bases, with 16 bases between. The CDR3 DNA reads TGTGCCGTTCGTGGGCGCGGGGACACTGAAGCTTTCTTT. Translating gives CAVRGRGDTEAFF.

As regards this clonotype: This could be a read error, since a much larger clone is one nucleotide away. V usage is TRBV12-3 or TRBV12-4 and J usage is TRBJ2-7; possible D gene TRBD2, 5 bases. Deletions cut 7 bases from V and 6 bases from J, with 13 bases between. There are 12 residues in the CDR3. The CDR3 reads CASMGRGGEQYF. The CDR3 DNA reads TGTGCCAGCATGGGGAGAGGAGGCGAGCAGTACTTC.